The rows below give T cell receptor beta chains drawn from one sample of a study of cytomegalovirus exposure and HLA in healthy donors. The repertoire was sequenced with immunoSEQ multiplex PCR; TCRdb's copy has only in-frame clones and lacks some. Of around 68,000 clones in the sample, around 79% were seen once. The sequenced sample was PBMCs. The receptors here all came from a woman between 25 and 40 years old in good health and CMV-seropositive. Both conserved end residues are part of each CDR3. D genes are given only for firm matches. Expanded clones are given a class, and other clones once, few, many or no size at all.

clone size	V gene	J gene	D gene	CDR3 length	CDR3 protein
.	TRBV11-2	TRBJ2-3	TRBD2	18	CASSRTPSGSPSTDTQYF
.	TRBV28	TRBJ1-2	.	11	CASRGRYGYTF
.	TRBV6-5	TRBJ2-1	TRBD1	11	CATRTGTGVFF
.	TRBV4-3	TRBJ1-3	TRBD1	16	CASSQDLAGGADTIYF
once	TRBV6-6	TRBJ1-2	.	15	CASSYTREGGYGYTF
few	TRBV4-3	TRBJ1-1	.	15	CASSQEVVPDTEAFF
once	TRBV11-2	TRBJ2-5	TRBD2	16	CASSWSSGNIQETQYF
.	TRBV7-3	TRBJ2-1	TRBD2	17	CASSLIGPSGSLNEQFF
.	TRBV27	TRBJ2-7	TRBD2	15	CASSPQAGGRSEQYF
.	TRBV5-7	TRBJ1-5	.	16	CASSLPGGLPNQPQHF
.	TRBV19	TRBJ1-4	TRBD1	15	CASSYPGQGREKLFF
.	TRBV23-1	TRBJ1-5	.	15	CASSPSPQGNQPQHF
few	TRBV4-3	TRBJ2-1	.	13	CASSQDTGGEQFF
.	TRBV5-1	TRBJ2-7	TRBD2	16	CASSLSLGGLAYEQYF
.	TRBV11-2	TRBJ2-1	TRBD2	15	CASSGGLAEYNEQFF
.	TRBV11-2	TRBJ2-7	.	13	CASSSGRGYEQYF
.	TRBV5-1	TRBJ2-2	.	16	CASSSPGAGGTGELFF
.	TRBV9	TRBJ2-2	TRBD2	19	CASSVAILAGGDRTGELFF
.	TRBV6-6	TRBJ2-7	TRBD2	15	CASSHGTSGSDEQYF
.	TRBV6-5	TRBJ2-7	TRBD1	12	CASSLTGGEQYF
.	TRBV5-1	TRBJ2-7	.	13	CASSSRLHREQYF
.	TRBV2	TRBJ2-1	TRBD2	15	CASSARAGVRNEQFF
.	TRBV5-1	TRBJ2-3	.	17	CASSLAGAGGSTDTQYF
.	TRBV7-2	TRBJ2-3	.	13	CASSLDSGELRYF
few	TRBV4-3	TRBJ2-7	.	13	CASSQGSEGPQYF
.	TRBV7-8	TRBJ2-7	.	12	CASSPISYEQYF